This T cell receptor (beta chain) was sequenced during a study of cytomegalovirus exposure and HLA in healthy donors. General observations from the study: CMV antigen specificity of three CMV-associated chains was confirmed in vitro.

For this clone: The antigen is undetermined.

PCR amplification relied on 60 Vbeta primers (plus 13 Jbeta primers). Libraries were prepared by immunoSEQ multiplex PCR; TCRdb keeps only in-frame clonotypes and omits some of them. The sample shows 130,000 or so clones, over 50% of them seen only once. CDR3 length equals 15 residues. Germline CDR1 is SGHTA and CDR2 is FQGTGA. The V gene lost 5 bases and the J gene lost 3 bases, with 15 bases spanning the gap. The genes are TRBV7-3 and TRBJ2-3; possible D gene TRBD2, 5 bases. The material sequenced was PBMCs. The sequence derives from a woman in her thirties or forties in good health and CMV-seropositive. The CDR3 DNA reads TGTGCCAGCAGCCCATCGCCCGGGGTGACAGATACGCAGTATTTT. This sequence encodes CASSPSPGVTDTQYF.